What follows is one T cell receptor beta chain and its context. Other DNA sequences in this sample translate to the same CDR3. Reverse transcription of extracted RNA yielded cDNA, which provided the sequencing template. The protocol was immunoSEQ multiplex PCR, while the TCRdb copy is restricted to in-frame clones and leaves out a portion. The table lists 150,000 or so clones, 50% to 70% of them singletons. The data were obtained in a study of CD8+ T cells in alopecia areata. About the research overall: Patients in the treated group were given tofacitinib by mouth, 5 to 10 mg twice a day.

Treatment in this sample: oral pan-JAK inhibitor, 5-10 mg twice daily. The CDR3 sequence is 13 residues long. Germline V lookup: CDR1 GTSNPN, CDR2 SVGIG (reference sequence). V gave up 0 bases and J gave up 6 bases, with 9 bases separating them. This material consisted of CD4+ T cells sorted from blood, taken at week 4, from a patient treated with tofacitinib. This receptor was taken from a human donor with alopecia areata. This sequence joins TRBV30 and TRBJ1-5; D not resolved. For the CDR3, the DNA is TGTGCCTGGAGTGTAGGGAGTTCTCAGCCCCAGCATTTT. Its protein product is CAWSVGSSQPQHF.